The 19 T cell receptor beta chains presented below share a single source sample, sequenced in a study of T cell changes during pregnancy in multiple sclerosis. The method was immunoSEQ multiplex PCR; TCRdb's version includes in-frame clones alone and lacks a portion of them. The data hold 65,000 to 85,000 clones, with about nine tenths observed a single time. The sequencing here drew on peripheral blood, taken in the second trimester of pregnancy. These receptors came from a female donor with multiple sclerosis, enrolled in a pregnancy study.

This rearrangement joins TRBV7-2 to TRBJ2-3; D not certain. Trimming pared 0 bases from V and 0 bases from J, leaving 7 bases between. The CDR3 contains 15 residues. The germline gives CDR1 SGHTA, CDR2 FQGNSA. The CDR3 reads CASSLAWASTDTQYF. CDR3 nucleotide sequence: TGTGCCAGCAGCTTAGCGTGGGCGAGCACAGATACGCAGTATTTT. Full variable domain (remainder filled in from reference TRBV7-2 and TRBJ2-3): GAGVSQSPSNKVTEKGKDVELRCDPISGHTALYWYRQSLGQGLEFLIYFQGNSAPDKSGLPSDRFSAERTGGSVSTLTIQRTQQEDSAVYLCASSLAWASTDTQYFGPGTRLTVL.

This chain connects TRBV10-3 to TRBJ1-1; 8 nucleotides align to TRBD1. Germline V CDR1 and CDR2: ENHRY, SYGVKD. V gave up 7 bases and J gave up 4 bases; unmatched junction bases: 8. CDR3 length: 14 amino acids. CDR3: CAINPDRDGTEAFF. In DNA form, the CDR3 reads TGTGCCATCAATCCGGACAGGGATGGCACTGAAGCTTTCTTT.

This sequence joins TRBV5-1 and TRBJ2-5, with 9 bases fitting TRBD1. The CDR3 covers 15 residues. V shed 0 bases, J shed 5 bases, and the junction held 5 bases outside the gene matches. CDR1 and CDR2 (germline): SGHRS, YFSETQ. DNA for the CDR3: TGCGCCAGCAGCTTGGCGGGACAGGGTGGTGAGACCCAGTACTTC. Protein product: CASSLAGQGGETQYF.

In this sample, this clone turned up once. The chain is built from TRBV10-3 and TRBJ2-3; perhaps TRBD2 as D (6 bases). V was trimmed by 2 bases and J by 2 bases, leaving 11 bases between them. The CDR3 runs to 15 residues. Germline CDR1 ENHRY, CDR2 SYGVKD. This CDR3 reads CAISEPGLTTDTQYF. CDR3 nucleotide sequence: TGTGCCATCAGTGAGCCGGGACTGACCACAGATACGCAGTATTTT.

The rearrangement joins TRBV7-7 to TRBJ2-5, with D maybe TRBD1 (5 bases). V was cut by 5 bases and J by 1 base, with 11 bases left in between. In germline, CDR1 is SSHAT, CDR2 FNYEAQ (reference sequence). This CDR3 has 14 residues. CDR3 nucleotide sequence: TGTGCCAGCAGCCCGGCGACAGCCCAAGAGACCCAGTACTTC. Translating it yields CASSPATAQETQYF.

This clone occurred once. V gene TRBV9 combines with J gene TRBJ2-1; D is perhaps TRBD2 (5 bases). CDR1 is SGDLS, CDR2 YYNGEE, per germline. Trimming removed 3 bases from V and 3 bases from J, with 19 bases in between. The CDR3 totals 17 residues. The CDR3 here is CASSESPWRVNYNEQFF. For the CDR3, the DNA is TGTGCCAGCAGCGAGAGCCCCTGGCGGGTGAACTACAATGAGCAGTTCTTC.

This chain links TRBV2 with TRBJ1-5; 10 positions match TRBD1. J lost 5 bases, V lost 6 bases, and 4 bases had no gene match. Germline V gene data show CDR1 as SNHLY and CDR2 as FYNNEI. The length of the CDR3 is 14 residues. The CDR3 loop reads CASRRDRGHQPQHF. The CDR3 bases are TGTGCCAGCAGGAGGGACAGGGGCCATCAGCCCCAGCATTTT.

This sequence joins TRBV11-3 and TRBJ2-2, with D perhaps matching TRBD2 (6 bases). Germline values: CDR1 SGHNT, CDR2 YENEEA. This CDR3 is 15 amino acids long. V was shortened by 5 bases and J by 7 bases, with 17 bases between the two germline ends. CDR3 amino acids: CASSPGGGVGGELFF. CDR3 DNA: TGTGCCAGCAGCCCCGGTGGAGGGGTGGGCGGGGAGCTGTTTTTT.

The chain combines TRBV7-8 with TRBJ2-1; TRBD2 might be the D (5 bases). V lost 3 bases, J lost 0 bases, and 9 bases lay in between. This CDR3 comprises 15 residues. CDR1 is SGHVS and CDR2 is FQNEAQ in the germline V gene. The CDR3 is CASSFERSSYNEQFF. The CDR3 DNA follows: TGTGCCAGCAGCTTCGAGCGGAGCTCCTACAATGAGCAGTTCTTC.

The chain recombines TRBV4-1 with TRBJ2-7; D unresolved. This CDR3 has 13 amino acids. From germline, CDR1 is MGHRA and CDR2 YSYEKL. The V gene lost 11 bases and the J gene lost 6 bases, with 20 bases spanning the gap. This CDR3 is CAGATCQRGEQYF. DNA of the CDR3: TGCGCCGGCGCCACGTGCCAGCGCGGCGAGCAGTACTTC.

The V and J genes are TRBV7-2 and TRBJ2-7; 8 bases match TRBD1. V shed 6 bases, J shed 6 bases, and the junction held 13 bases outside the gene matches. Germline CDR1 reads SGHTA; CDR2 reads FQGNSA. The CDR3 runs 15 residues. CDR3 DNA sequence: TGTGCCAGCAGACGGCCAGGGGGCGCACGGGGCGAGCAGTACTTC. This codes for CASRRPGGARGEQYF.

The gene calls are TRBV5-1 and TRBJ2-5; TRBD2 might be the D (5 bases). Trimming took 7 bases from V and 4 from J, leaving 17 bases between them. The CDR3 has 14 amino acids. CDR1 and CDR2 (germline): SGHRS, YFSETQ. The CDR3 protein is CASAIGLARETQYF. The CDR3 DNA reads TGCGCCAGCGCCATCGGGCTAGCCAGAGAGACCCAGTACTTC.

The rearrangement uses TRBV7-8 and TRBJ2-7, with D perhaps matching TRBD1 (6 bases). From germline, CDR1 is SGHVS and CDR2 FQNEAQ. The ends were cut back, 5 bases at V and 2 bases at J, with 13 bases in the middle. The CDR3 is 14 amino acids. The CDR3 here is CASSRNRVTYEQYF. Here the CDR3 DNA reads TGTGCCAGCAGCAGAAACAGGGTAACCTACGAGCAGTACTTC.

The chain has TRBV10-3 and TRBJ1-6; 8 positions match TRBD1. This CDR3 is built from 11 residues. V gave up 4 bases and J gave up 16 bases; unmatched junction bases: 3. From germline, CDR1 is ENHRY and CDR2 SYGVKD. In DNA, the CDR3 is TGTGCCATCAGTGCTGGACAGGGACTCCACTTT. Its protein is CAISAGQGLHF.

The chain is built from TRBV7-3 and TRBJ2-3, with D possibly matching TRBD1 (5 bases). V gave up 1 base and J gave up 5 bases, with 10 bases separating them. The CDR3 has 14 residues. The germline V gene has CDR1 SGHTA and CDR2 FQGTGA. The CDR3 coding sequence is TGTGCCAGCAGCTTAAACCAGGGAAAAGATACGCAGTATTTT. It is translated as CASSLNQGKDTQYF.

The chain uses TRBV11-2 and TRBJ2-7; TRBD1 is a possible D gene (5 bases). The germline V gene encodes CDR1 SGHAT and CDR2 FQNNGV. The CDR3 extends over 16 amino acids. V was cut by 2 bases and J by 2 bases, with 16 bases left in between. This chain's CDR3 is CASSLSRQNLPYEQYF. CDR3 nucleotide sequence: TGTGCCAGCAGCTTATCGCGACAGAACCTACCCTACGAGCAGTACTTC.

The chain couples TRBV27 to TRBJ2-7; 8 bases map to TRBD2. V lost 6 bases to trimming and J lost 3 bases; unmatched junction nucleotides: 4. Germline assignment: CDR1 MNHEY and CDR2 SMNVEV (reference sequence). The CDR3 extends over 13 amino acids. This CDR3 reads CASRTSGRYEQYF. CDR3 nucleotide sequence: TGTGCCAGCAGAACTAGCGGTCGCTACGAGCAGTACTTC.

The chain has TRBV5-4 and TRBJ2-5, with 7 bases matching TRBD1. Looked up from germline, CDR1 is SGHNT and CDR2 is YYREEE (reference sequence). V shed 2 bases, J shed 1 base, and the junction held 2 bases outside the gene matches. The CDR3 loop spans 14 amino acids. The CDR3 DNA reads TGTGCCAGCAGCTTCCGGGACAGCCAAGAGACCCAGTACTTC. This encodes CASSFRDSQETQYF.

V and J are TRBV18 and TRBJ1-3; 7 bases fit TRBD1. The germline CDR1 and CDR2 sequences are KGHSH and LQKENI. V was pared by 3 bases and J by 2 bases, with 4 bases of the junction left unmatched. This CDR3 has 15 residues. CDR3: CASSPIGTAGNTIYF. The CDR3 DNA is TGTGCCAGCTCACCGATTGGGACAGCTGGAAACACCATATATTTT.